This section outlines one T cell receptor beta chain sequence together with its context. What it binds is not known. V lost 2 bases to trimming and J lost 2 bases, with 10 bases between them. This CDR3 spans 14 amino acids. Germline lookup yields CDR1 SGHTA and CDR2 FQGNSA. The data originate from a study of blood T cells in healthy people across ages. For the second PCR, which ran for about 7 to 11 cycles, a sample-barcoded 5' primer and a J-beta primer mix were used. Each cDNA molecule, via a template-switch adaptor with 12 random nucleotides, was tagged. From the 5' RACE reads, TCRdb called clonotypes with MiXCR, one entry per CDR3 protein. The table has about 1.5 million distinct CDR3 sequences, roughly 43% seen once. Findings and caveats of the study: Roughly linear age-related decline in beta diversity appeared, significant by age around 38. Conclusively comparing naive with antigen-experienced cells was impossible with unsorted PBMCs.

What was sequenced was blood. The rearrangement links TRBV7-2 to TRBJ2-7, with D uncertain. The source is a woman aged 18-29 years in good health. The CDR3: CASSLSHAAYEQYF. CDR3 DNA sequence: TGTGCCAGCAGCTTATCGCATGCCGCCTACGAGCAGTACTTC.